The rows below give T cell receptor beta chains drawn from one sample of a study of blood T cell repertoires in COVID-19. The table came from immunoSEQ multiplex PCR; TCRdb's copy has only in-frame clones and leaves some out. Of approximately 300,000 clones in the sample, roughly nine tenths were seen once. What was sequenced was peripheral blood. Receptors originate from a man aged 18 to 30 who had recovered from COVID-19. Each CDR3 is given with its conserved first and last residue. The D gene is left open where the match is weak. The size of a clone is reported for some rows only, either as once, few or many, or as a class for expanded clones.

j_call | v_call | clone_size | d_call | cdr3_nt | cdr3_aa
TRBJ1-3 | TRBV5-1 | once | TRBD1 | TGCGCCAGCAGCTGGACAGGGGGGCTCAAAGACTCTGGAAACACCATATATTTT | CASSWTGGLKDSGNTIYF
TRBJ2-7 | TRBV27 | NA | NA | TGTGCCAGCAGTGGAATCCAGGGCCCCGATTACGAGCAGTACTTC | CASSGIQGPDYEQYF
TRBJ1-2 | TRBV6-5 | NA | TRBD1 | TGTGCCAGCAGTTATGTGGGACAGGGGAACGATGGCTACACCTTC | CASSYVGQGNDGYTF
TRBJ1-1 | TRBV2 | NA | TRBD1 | TGTGCCAGCAGCGGACAGGGAAAAACTGAAGCTTTCTTT | CASSGQGKTEAFF
TRBJ1-5 | TRBV2 | NA | TRBD1 | TGTGCCAGCAGACCCGGGACAGGGGACTATAGCAATCAGCCCCAGCATTTT | CASRPGTGDYSNQPQHF
TRBJ2-3 | TRBV18 | NA | NA | TGTGCCAGCTCACCGTTCCAGGGGGGTACAGATACGCAGTATTTT | CASSPFQGGTDTQYF
TRBJ1-1 | TRBV6-2/TRBV6-3 | few | NA | TGTGCCAGCAGCCAGGGGTCTGAAGCTTTCTTT | CASSQGSEAFF
TRBJ2-2 | TRBV4-1 | NA | TRBD2 | TGCGCCAGCAGCCTAAAGAATCCGGGAACGGGAGGCACCGGGGAGCTGTTTTTT | CASSLKNPGTGGTGELFF
TRBJ2-7 | TRBV6-5 | NA | TRBD2 | TGTGCCAGCATCGAACTAGCGGGGGGCGAGCAGTACTTC | CASIELAGGEQYF
TRBJ1-2 | TRBV19 | NA | NA | TGTGCCAGTAGTAACGGTATTAACTATGGCTACACCTTC | CASSNGINYGYTF
TRBJ2-7 | TRBV15 | few | NA | TGTGCCACCAGCAGAGATCCCGGGAGAAAGCAGTACTTC | CATSRDPGRKQYF
TRBJ1-4 | TRBV9 | NA | NA | TGTGCCAGCAGCGTAGGGCAGGGGAATGAAAAACTGTTTTTT | CASSVGQGNEKLFF
TRBJ1-3 | TRBV5-1 | NA | TRBD1 | TGCGCCAGCAGCATGGGGACAGGGCTGGAAAACACCATATATTTT | CASSMGTGLENTIYF
TRBJ1-5 | TRBV2 | NA | NA | TGTGCCAGCAGTGACAGTGGGGACTCCCAGCATTTT | CASSDSGDSQHF
TRBJ1-4 | TRBV10-2 | NA | TRBD1 | TGCGCCAGCAGTGAGTGGAACAGGGGGCGAGGAGAAAAACTGTTTTTT | CASSEWNRGRGEKLFF
TRBJ2-7 | TRBV5-5 | NA | NA | TGTGCCAGCAGCCGCGGGGTCACCTACGAGCAGTACTTC | CASSRGVTYEQYF
TRBJ1-6 | TRBV4-2 | NA | NA | TGTGCCAGCAGCCAGACCCCAGGGGCGGATAATTCACCCCTCCACTTT | CASSQTPGADNSPLHF
TRBJ1-2 | TRBV6-6 | NA | NA | TGTGCCAGCAGTTATTCCGACTATGGCTACACCTTC | CASSYSDYGYTF
TRBJ2-5 | TRBV18 | NA | NA | TGTGCCAGCTCACCCGGGCTAGCGAAGGAGACCCAGTACTTC | CASSPGLAKETQYF
TRBJ2-5 | TRBV6-4 | NA | TRBD2 | TGTGCCAGCAGTGCCCGAGGGACTAGCCATAACGGGGGCCAGTACTTC | CASSARGTSHNGGQYF
TRBJ1-2 | TRBV7-9 | NA | NA | TGTGCCAGCAGCCCTAGGAGCGACTATGGCTACACCTTC | CASSPRSDYGYTF
TRBJ1-1 | TRBV19 | NA | NA | TGTGCCAGTAGTATGACTAATGAAGCTTTCTTT | CASSMTNEAFF
TRBJ1-6 | TRBV6-5 | many | NA | TGTGCCAGCAGTTCCACAGGAGCACCCCTCCACTTT | CASSSTGAPLHF
TRBJ1-1 | TRBV2 | NA | TRBD1 | TGTGCCAGCAGTTACCTGACAGGGGCATACACTGAAGCTTTCTTT | CASSYLTGAYTEAFF
TRBJ2-1 | TRBV13 | few | TRBD2 | TGTGCCAGCAGCTTGCAGCGGGAGGGCCCCTCCTACAATGAGCAGTTCTTC | CASSLQREGPSYNEQFF
TRBJ2-1 | TRBV27 | once | TRBD1 | TGTGCCAGCAGTTTAGGGGCAGGGGGTTACAATGAGCAGTTCTTC | CASSLGAGGYNEQFF
TRBJ1-1 | TRBV7-3 | few | NA | TGTGCCAGCAGCTTAGGTTACATGAACACTGAAGCTTTCTTT | CASSLGYMNTEAFF
TRBJ2-1 | TRBV7-3 | NA | TRBD1 | TGTGCCAGCAGCTTAACAAGTGGGACAGGGGGGAATGAGCAGTTCTTC | CASSLTSGTGGNEQFF
TRBJ2-5 | TRBV11-3 | once | NA | TGTGCCAGCAGCTTGGGGGCTGGTAATGAGACCCAGTACTTC | CASSLGAGNETQYF
TRBJ2-7 | TRBV19 | NA | NA | TGTGCCAGTAGTACCCAGGGTCCCGTCTACGAGCAGTACTTC | CASSTQGPVYEQYF
TRBJ2-7 | TRBV7-3 | once | TRBD2 | TGTGCCAGCAGCCCCCTGGGACTAGCGGGAGTCGAGCAGTACTTC | CASSPLGLAGVEQYF
TRBJ1-1 | TRBV5-4 | NA | NA | TGTGCCAGCGGGCAGGGTAACACTGAAGCTTTCTTT | CASGQGNTEAFF
TRBJ2-3 | TRBV6-5 | NA | NA | TGTGCCAGCAGTTACTGGACTGCCGGCACAGATACGCAGTATTTT | CASSYWTAGTDTQYF
TRBJ2-5 | TRBV10-3 | NA | NA | TGTGCCATCGGAGTTCGGGAGACCCAGTACTTC | CAIGVRETQYF
TRBJ1-4 | TRBV19 | NA | NA | TGTGCCAGTCGCTCCACAGGCGGGGGCTCCCGGGAAAAACTGTTTTTT | CASRSTGGGSREKLFF
TRBJ1-1 | TRBV6-5 | once | NA | TGTGCCAGCAGCCGCGGGCCGGCTCGCACTGAAGCTTTCTTT | CASSRGPARTEAFF
TRBJ2-7 | TRBV5-1 | NA | TRBD2 | TGCGCCAGCAGCCCAGAAGGGACTAGCGCTGCACTGGAGTACTTC | CASSPEGTSAALEYF
TRBJ2-5 | TRBV21-1 | NA | NA | TGTGCCAGCAGCAAATCCCCTAGCTGGGAGACCCAGTACTTC | CASSKSPSWETQYF
TRBJ2-4 | TRBV11-3 | NA | NA | TGTGCCAGCAGCCCCGAGTCCTCTCCCGCCAAAAACATTCAGTACTTC | CASSPESSPAKNIQYF
TRBJ2-7 | TRBV7-3 | NA | NA | TGTGCCAGCAGCTCTGGAACGGCCGGGGAGCAGTACTTC | CASSSGTAGEQYF
TRBJ2-7 | TRBV5-4 | NA | TRBD2 | TGTGCCAGCAGCTTAAGGACTAGCGGGAGTTACGAGCAGTACTTC | CASSLRTSGSYEQYF
TRBJ2-3 | TRBV30 | NA | TRBD2 | TGTGCCTGGAGCCTAGCGGGGCGCACAGATACGCAGTATTTT | CAWSLAGRTDTQYF
TRBJ2-2 | TRBV7-2 | NA | TRBD2 | TGTGCCAGCAGCCCCGGGCTAGCGGGGGCCACCGGGGAGCTGTTTTTT | CASSPGLAGATGELFF
TRBJ2-7 | TRBV3-1/TRBV3-2 | NA | TRBD2 | TGTGCCAGCAGCCAGGCGACTAGCGGGAGCTACGAGCAGTACTTC | CASSQATSGSYEQYF
TRBJ2-5 | TRBV7-8 | once | TRBD2 | TGTGCCAGCAGCCTGATCAGCGGGAGGGAAGAGACCCAGTACTTC | CASSLISGREETQYF
TRBJ2-7 | TRBV7-9 | NA | NA | TGTGCCAGCAGCTTAGAGGGGCCCCCCTACGAGCAGTACTTC | CASSLEGPPYEQYF
TRBJ2-7 | TRBV2 | NA | TRBD1 | TGTGCCAGCAGTGAAGATCCGGACAGGGGGCTTGGCGAGCAGTACTTC | CASSEDPDRGLGEQYF